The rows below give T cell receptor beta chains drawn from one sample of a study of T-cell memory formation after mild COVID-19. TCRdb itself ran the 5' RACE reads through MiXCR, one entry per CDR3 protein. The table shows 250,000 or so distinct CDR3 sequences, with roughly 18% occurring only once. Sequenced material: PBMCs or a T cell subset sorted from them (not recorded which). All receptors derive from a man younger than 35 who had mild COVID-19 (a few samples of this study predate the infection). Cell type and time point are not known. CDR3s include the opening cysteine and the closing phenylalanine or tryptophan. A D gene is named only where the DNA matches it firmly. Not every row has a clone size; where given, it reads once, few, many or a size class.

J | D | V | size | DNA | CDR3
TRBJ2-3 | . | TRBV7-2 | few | TGTGCCAGCAGCACCGCCTCCAGATTCGATACGCAGTATTTT | CASSTASRFDTQYF
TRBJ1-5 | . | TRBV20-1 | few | TGCAGTGCGGGACCGGGAGGCTCGTTTCGGCCCCAGCATTTT | CSAGPGGSFRPQHF
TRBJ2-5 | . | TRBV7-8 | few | TGTGCCAGCAGCTTACGTGAAGGAGCAGGGGAGACCCAGTACTTC | CASSLREGAGETQYF
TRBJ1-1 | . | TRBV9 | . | TGTGCCAGCAGCGTAGGGAGTAGGACTGAAGCTTTCTTT | CASSVGSRTEAFF
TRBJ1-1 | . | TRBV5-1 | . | TGCGCCAGCAGCTTGGATCCGGTCTTTAATACTGAAGCTTTCTTT | CASSLDPVFNTEAFF
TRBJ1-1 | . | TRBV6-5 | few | TGTGCCAGCAGTTACGGGGTTTTGAACACTGAAGCTTTCTTT | CASSYGVLNTEAFF
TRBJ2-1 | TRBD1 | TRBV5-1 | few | TGCGCCAGCAGCGGAGGACAGGGCGTGACGAATGAGCAGTTCTTC | CASSGGQGVTNEQFF
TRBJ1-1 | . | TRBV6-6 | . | TGTGCCAGCAATCCCGGTCGTCAGAACACTGAAGCTTTCTTT | CASNPGRQNTEAFF
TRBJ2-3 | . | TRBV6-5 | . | TGTGCCAGCAGTCCCTACTCCGGGACAATCACAGATACGCAGTATTTT | CASSPYSGTITDTQYF
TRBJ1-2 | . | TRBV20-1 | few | TGCAGTGCTAGTGTCGGAGCGTCCGCTGGTGGCTACACCTTC | CSASVGASAGGYTF
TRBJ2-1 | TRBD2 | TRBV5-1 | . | TGCGCCAGCAGCTTGGCGATAGCGGGGGACAATGAGCAGTTCTTC | CASSLAIAGDNEQFF
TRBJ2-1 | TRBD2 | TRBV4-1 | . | TGCGCCAGCAGCCCAGTCCCCACTAGCGGGGGGACCATAGGTGAGCAGTTCTTC | CASSPVPTSGGTIGEQFF
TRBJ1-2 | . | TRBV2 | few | TGTGCCAGCGGACAGATTTATGGCTACACCTTC | CASGQIYGYTF
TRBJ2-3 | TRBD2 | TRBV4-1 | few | TGCGCCAGCAGCCAAGTTGCTAGCGGGGCAGATACGCAGTATTTT | CASSQVASGADTQYF
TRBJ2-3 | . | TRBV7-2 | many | TGTGCCAGCAGCTTACGCAGATCCACAGATACGCAGTATTTT | CASSLRRSTDTQYF
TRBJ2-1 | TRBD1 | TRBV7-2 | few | TGTGCCAGCAGCTTAGAGGGACAGGGGGCTGGGGAGCAGTTCTTC | CASSLEGQGAGEQFF
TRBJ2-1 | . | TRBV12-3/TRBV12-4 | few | TGTGCCAGCAGGACAGGTAGCGTCAATGAGCAGTTCTTC | CASRTGSVNEQFF
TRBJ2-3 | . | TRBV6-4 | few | TGTGCCAGCAGTGATACGGGGACGGCCACAGATACGCAGTATTTT | CASSDTGTATDTQYF
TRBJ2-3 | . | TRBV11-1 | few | TGTGCCAGCAGCTTAGGGCGGGGGCTGTCAGATACGCAGTATTTT | CASSLGRGLSDTQYF
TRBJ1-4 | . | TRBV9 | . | TGTGCCAGCAGCGTAGCTATTGACTCCACTAATGAAAAACTGTTTTTT | CASSVAIDSTNEKLFF
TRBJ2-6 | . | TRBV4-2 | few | TGTGCCAGCAGCCAACCCCCCGGGGCCAACGTCCTGACTTTC | CASSQPPGANVLTF
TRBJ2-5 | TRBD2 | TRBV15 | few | TGTGCCACCAGCAGAGATCGGGGACTAGGGGAGACCCAGTACTTC | CATSRDRGLGETQYF
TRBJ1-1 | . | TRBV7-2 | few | TGTGCCAGCAGCTCAGGCTTGGGGTACGCAGGGAACACTGAAGCTTTCTTT | CASSSGLGYAGNTEAFF
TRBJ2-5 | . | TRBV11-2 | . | TGTGCCAGCAGCTTATTCTCCTGGCTAGACGGGGCAACGGAGACCCAGTACTTC | CASSLFSWLDGATETQYF
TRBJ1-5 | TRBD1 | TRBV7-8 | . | TGTGCCAGCAGCTCGAACCGGGACAGGGGAAATCAGCCCCAGCATTTT | CASSSNRDRGNQPQHF
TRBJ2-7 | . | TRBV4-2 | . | TGTGCCAGCAGCCAAGGAATCTCCTACGAGCAGTACTTC | CASSQGISYEQYF
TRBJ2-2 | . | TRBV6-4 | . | TGTGCCAGCAGTGTTCAGAACACCGGGGAGCTGTTTTTT | CASSVQNTGELFF